This TCR beta chain is from a study of T cell clones after liver transplantation. Across the study: TCRbeta sequencing after a pre-transplant mixed lymphocyte reaction identified graft-donor-reactive clones, later tracked in post-transplant blood. Graft-donor-reactive sequences were compared with third-party-reactive TCRbeta sequences from pre-transplant mixed lymphocyte reactions. Without induction therapy, subjects received standard immunosuppression until 12-24 months post-transplant.

This CDR3 has 15 residues. V was pared by 0 bases and J by 5 bases, with 6 bases of the junction left unmatched. Germline loops: CDR1 SGHDT, CDR2 YYEEEE. As to this clone: What it binds is unknown.

The table came from immunoSEQ multiplex PCR; TCRdb's copy has only in-frame clones and leaves some out. The table includes roughly 70,000 clones, about 88% detected once. Study-wide results and caveats: A larger donor-reactive than third-party decline suggested partial antigen-specific deletion.

This TCR derives from a human donor who received a liver transplant. Sequences were derived from CD4+ T cells from blood, sampled before liver transplant. This chain connects TRBV5-6 to TRBJ2-5, with 8 bases that match TRBD2. CDR3 bases: TGTGCCAGCAGCTTGGTCGGGAGGGCCGGGGAGACCCAGTACTTC. Residues: CASSLVGRAGETQYF.